This record looks at one T cell receptor (beta chain) sequence and its context. What antigen it recognizes has not been identified. Nothing much larger sits one base from this clone, and base qualities are not available. The CDR3 regions of human TCRbeta chains were subjected to immunosequencing. Turning to the authors' computational methods: Repertoire TCRs were matched against a reference library of SARS-CoV-2-specific TCRs generated with the MIRA antigen-specificity platform. Breadth meant the fraction of unique TCRs that were SARS-CoV-2-associated, whereas depth meant the fraction of total T cells that were SARS-CoV-2-associated. Using the MIRA data, every spike-specific TCR was mapped to the spike region that the TCR reacted to and assigned to either a CD4 or a CD8 class. Log10-transformed breadth and depth values were compared by one-way ANOVA with Sidak's multiple comparisons tests. Not all clones reach the TCRdb copy of this immuneACCESS table, which keeps in-frame sequences only. Checked studies attribute under half of the gap to unresolved V genes and leave the rest unexplained. For V, J and clone size, that table is used; D and trimming come from the DNA. The sample includes 95,000 to 110,000 clones, with 87% observed a single time. About 5% of the sample rests with the top ten.

The sample originates from a study of T cell responses to AZD1222 COVID-19 vaccine (dated by TCRdb to the early 2020s). In terms of the full investigation: A total of roughly 240 trial participants underwent TCR sequencing, of whom about 200 received two doses of AZD1222 and about 25 received two doses of the MenACWY control vaccine. Enrollment into the trials was organized by age into subgroups of 18-55, 56-69 and 70-plus years, and those subgroups contained approximately 150, 30 and 60 TCR-sequenced participants, respectively.

Explained via the paper, the time point label denotes: about 28 days (+/-7) after the second vaccine dose. AZD1222 recipients given second doses at about 4 weeks or at about 12 weeks were pooled, since spike-specific TCR depth and breadth were not found to differ between the two schedules. The vaccinee samples were drawn from two UK trials, COV001 and COV002, one of which was a single-blind randomized controlled phase 2/3 trial testing AZD1222 (ChAdOx1 nCoV-19) in healthy adults. For TCRbeta chain sequencing, PBMC samples from trial participants were taken at day 0 and at day 28 after the second dose. Results the study describes overall, beyond this receptor: Participants were mostly white British, with more females than males. The authors suggested clonal diversity may have been underestimated. Vaccine-associated CD4 TCRs spanned the whole spike protein, with dominant responses in regions 160-218 and 743-854. Spike-specific TCR breadth and depth rose significantly after two AZD1222 doses compared with day 0 and with MenACWY recipients. Conclusions about previously exposed vaccinees are limited, since just five or six AZD1222 recipients were seropositive for SARS-CoV-2 at baseline. Epitopes outside the regions mutated in the B.1.351 and B.1.1.7 variants were reportedly recognized by nearly half of the unique spike-specific TCRs. Because no day 14 peak-response samples were available, the repertoires could be characterized only after the peak T cell response. In the small 56-69-year group, the increase in depth fell short of significance, most likely because of low power.

Germline trimming amounts to 6 bases on V and 4 bases on J, with 4 as the count of junction bases outside the gene matches. The cysteine opens and the phenylalanine closes a CDR3 of 14 amino acids. This entry keeps only the CDR3 DNA: 42 bases, framed from base 1. Looking up the germline V gene yields CDR1 MGHDK and CDR2 SYGVNS. This TCR was recovered from an adult who received the AZD1222 COVID-19 vaccine. This specimen consisted of peripheral blood, obtained 28 days after the second AZD1222 dose. The rearranged segments are TRBV25-1 and TRBJ2-2, with 8 middle bases fitting TRBD1. The nucleotides read TGTGCCAGCAGCGTGACAGGGGCCACCGGGGAGCTGTTTTTT. This gives the protein CASSVTGATGELFF. Joined to the reference TRBV25-1 and TRBJ2-2 proteins, this CDR3 gives the full variable domain: EADIYQTPRYLVIGTGKKITLECSQTMGHDKMYWYQQDPGMELHLIHYSYGVNSTEKGDLSSESTVSRIRTEHFPLTLESARPSHTSQYLCASSVTGATGELFFGEGSRLTVL.